The rows below give T cell receptor beta chains drawn from one sample of a study. TCRdb reprocessed the RT-PCR reads with MiXCR, giving one entry per CDR3 protein. The repertoire holds almost 700,000 distinct CDR3 sequences, with 14% as singletons. The sample taken for sequencing was memory CD4+ T cells from blood. These receptors were taken from a female donor in good health, serving as a healthy control. Both conserved end residues are part of each CDR3. The D gene is left open where the match is weak. Clone size is shown for a subset of rows, as once, few, many or a class of expanded clone.

v_call	clone_size	j_call	d_call	cdr3_length	cdr3_nt	cdr3_aa
TRBV6-5	many	TRBJ2-4	TRBD1	15	TGTGCCAGCAGAAAAGGGGGCTCGGGGCCAAACATTCAGTACTTC	CASRKGGSGPNIQYF
TRBV7-3	-	TRBJ2-3	-	16	TGTGCCAGCAGCTTCGGCCCCCTAGCGAGCACAGATAGGCAGTATTTT	CASSFGPLASTDRQYF
TRBV5-1	many	TRBJ2-1	TRBD2	16	TGCGCCAGCAGCCCGGCGCCGGCGGGAGGTCTAAATGAGCAGTTCTTC	CASSPAPAGGLNEQFF
TRBV10-3	few	TRBJ1-5	-	13	TGTGCCATCCAGGACAGCACCAATCAGCCCCAGCATTTT	CAIQDSTNQPQHF
TRBV12-3/TRBV12-4	-	TRBJ2-3	TRBD1	14	TGTGCCAGCAGTACCCGGACAGGGGCAGATACGCAGTATTTT	CASSTRTGADTQYF
TRBV6-5	many	TRBJ2-3	-	15	TGTGCCAGATTTTTAGTCGACCCGGACGGAGATACGCAGTATTTT	CARFLVDPDGDTQYF
TRBV5-6	-	TRBJ2-7	TRBD1	17	TGTGCCAGCAGCTCCCGGGACAGGGGGTATGCTCGCTACGAGCAGTACTTC	CASSSRDRGYARYEQYF
TRBV30	many	TRBJ1-1	TRBD1	13	TGTGCCTGCGAACAGGGGCGGGGGACTGAAGCTTTCTTT	CACEQGRGTEAFF
TRBV15	-	TRBJ1-2	TRBD1	15	TGTGCCACCAGCAGAGATTTGGGGGACAGACGGGGCTACACCTTC	CATSRDLGDRRGYTF
TRBV9	few	TRBJ2-7	-	13	TGTGCCAGCAGCGTAGATCAACTGGGGGAGCAGTACTTC	CASSVDQLGEQYF
TRBV4-2	many	TRBJ2-5	-	16	TGTGCCAGCAGCCAGGGTTCCGGACAGCGCCAAGAGACCCAGTACTTC	CASSQGSGQRQETQYF
TRBV12-3/TRBV12-4	-	TRBJ2-7	TRBD2	17	TGTGCCAGCAGTTTAGGAGCCTCAACTAGCGCGTACTACGAGCAGTACTTC	CASSLGASTSAYYEQYF
TRBV10-3	-	TRBJ1-1	-	14	TGTGCCATCAGCAGTAGTCAGCTGAACACTGAAGCTTTCTTT	CAISSSQLNTEAFF
TRBV2	few	TRBJ1-5	-	13	TGTGCCAGCAGTGGGACCGCTTTCGGGCCCCAGCATTTT	CASSGTAFGPQHF
TRBV9	-	TRBJ2-7	TRBD1	16	TGTGCCAGCAGCGTAGGGGGACAGGGGGGACCCTACGAGCAGTACTTC	CASSVGGQGGPYEQYF
TRBV6-5	few	TRBJ2-5	-	13	TGTGCCAGCACCCGTCTGGGGGGAGAGACCCAGTACTTC	CASTRLGGETQYF
TRBV7-2	-	TRBJ2-2	-	13	TGTGCCAGCAGCCGGGAGCTCACCGGGGAGCTGTTTTTT	CASSRELTGELFF
TRBV6-5	many	TRBJ2-1	TRBD2	15	TGTGCCAGCAGTTTGGGACTAGCGGGAGGGGCTGAGCAGTTCTTC	CASSLGLAGGAEQFF
TRBV20-1	-	TRBJ2-2	TRBD2	11	TGCAGTGCTGCGGGGGCCGGGGAGCTGTTTTTT	CSAAGAGELFF
TRBV5-1	many	TRBJ2-5	-	13	TGCGCCAGCAGAACTGGAGGGAAAGAGACCCAGTACTTC	CASRTGGKETQYF
TRBV20-1	many	TRBJ2-3	-	14	TGCAGTGCTAGATCATCATTTAGCACAGATACGCAGTATTTT	CSARSSFSTDTQYF
TRBV3-1	few	TRBJ1-2	-	14	TGTGCCACCGGAGACAGGATTGCTAACTATGGCTACACCTTC	CATGDRIANYGYTF
TRBV3-1	few	TRBJ2-1	TRBD2	13	TGTGCCAGCAGCCAAGACGAGCGGGAGAAGGAGTTCTTC	CASSQDEREKEFF
TRBV7-2	many	TRBJ2-5	TRBD2	14	TGTGCCAGCAGCGAAGCCTCTAGCGGATACTCCCAGTACTTC	CASSEASSGYSQYF
TRBV4-3	few	TRBJ2-7	TRBD2	15	TGCGCCAGCAGCCAAGGGGGGGGTCTAGGCTACGAGCAGTACTTC	CASSQGGGLGYEQYF
TRBV12-3/TRBV12-4	many	TRBJ2-3	TRBD2	16	TGTGCCAGCAGTGAAAGACTAGCCGAATCCACAGATACGCAGTATTTT	CASSERLAESTDTQYF
TRBV13	-	TRBJ2-1	-	17	TGTGCCAGCAGCCACCGGGACCCTCGCAGGAAAAACAATGAGCAGTTCTTC	CASSHRDPRRKNNEQFF
TRBV10-3	many	TRBJ2-5	-	13	TGTGCCATCGCAAATATGGGTCAAGAGACCCAGTACTTC	CAIANMGQETQYF
TRBV15	few	TRBJ2-2	-	17	TGTGCCACCAGCAGAGATCATCCAGGGGATAGCACCGGGGAGCTGTTTTTT	CATSRDHPGDSTGELFF
TRBV6-5	few	TRBJ1-4	-	15	TGTGCCAGCAGTGGAAGGACAGTCATGAATGAAAAACTGTTTTTT	CASSGRTVMNEKLFF
TRBV6-5	many	TRBJ2-2	-	16	TGTGCCAGCCGCCCCCGCGGGAGTTTAGGGGGCGGGGAGCTGTTTTTT	CASRPRGSLGGGELFF
TRBV20-1	-	TRBJ2-5	TRBD2	13	TGCAGTGCTTTGCGGGAGGGCCAGGAGACCCAGTACTTC	CSALREGQETQYF
TRBV12-3/TRBV12-4	few	TRBJ2-5	-	15	TGTGCCAGCAGTTTAGCGGGAGCCGGTACGGAGACCCAGTACTTC	CASSLAGAGTETQYF
TRBV6-2/TRBV6-3	-	TRBJ2-1	-	15	TGTGCCAGCAGTTACGGGATCTCCCTCTACAATGAGCAGTTCTTC	CASSYGISLYNEQFF
TRBV4-3	many	TRBJ1-5	-	16	TGCGCCAGCAGCCAAGATTGGGGATATAGCAATCAGCCCCAGCATTTT	CASSQDWGYSNQPQHF
TRBV15	few	TRBJ1-1	-	13	TGTGCCACCGCGGCCCGGACGAACACTGAAGCTTTCTTT	CATAARTNTEAFF
TRBV3-1	-	TRBJ1-5	-	14	TGTGCCAGCAGCCAAGAACTATGGCAGCAGCCCCAGCATTTT	CASSQELWQQPQHF
TRBV7-2	few	TRBJ2-7	-	16	TGTGCCAGCAGCCGCCACGGACAAAGCCCAACCTACGAGCAGTACTTC	CASSRHGQSPTYEQYF
TRBV7-8	-	TRBJ2-3	TRBD2	15	TGTGCCAGCCGCCGACTAGCGGGAGGGGGTGATACGCAGTATTTT	CASRRLAGGGDTQYF
TRBV12-3/TRBV12-4	few	TRBJ2-7	-	14	TGTGCCAGCAGTGGAGGGACAGTGACCTACGAGCAGTACTTC	CASSGGTVTYEQYF
TRBV4-1	few	TRBJ2-1	-	15	TGCGCCAGCAGCCAACCAGGGGAGACCTACAATGAGCAGTTCTTC	CASSQPGETYNEQFF
TRBV6-5	-	TRBJ2-3	-	13	TGTGCCAGCAGTTACTCCCGGTCTAGTACGCAGTATTTT	CASSYSRSSTQYF
TRBV15	many	TRBJ2-3	-	13	TGTGCCACCAGCAGAGATTATTTAGATACGCAGTATTTT	CATSRDYLDTQYF
TRBV20-1	-	TRBJ2-7	TRBD1	13	TGCAGTGCACATACAGGGGCCTCCTACGAGCAGTACTTC	CSAHTGASYEQYF
TRBV5-1	many	TRBJ2-1	-	16	TGCGCCAGCAGCAGGGGGGGGACTTTGTCCTACAATGAGCAGTTCTTC	CASSRGGTLSYNEQFF